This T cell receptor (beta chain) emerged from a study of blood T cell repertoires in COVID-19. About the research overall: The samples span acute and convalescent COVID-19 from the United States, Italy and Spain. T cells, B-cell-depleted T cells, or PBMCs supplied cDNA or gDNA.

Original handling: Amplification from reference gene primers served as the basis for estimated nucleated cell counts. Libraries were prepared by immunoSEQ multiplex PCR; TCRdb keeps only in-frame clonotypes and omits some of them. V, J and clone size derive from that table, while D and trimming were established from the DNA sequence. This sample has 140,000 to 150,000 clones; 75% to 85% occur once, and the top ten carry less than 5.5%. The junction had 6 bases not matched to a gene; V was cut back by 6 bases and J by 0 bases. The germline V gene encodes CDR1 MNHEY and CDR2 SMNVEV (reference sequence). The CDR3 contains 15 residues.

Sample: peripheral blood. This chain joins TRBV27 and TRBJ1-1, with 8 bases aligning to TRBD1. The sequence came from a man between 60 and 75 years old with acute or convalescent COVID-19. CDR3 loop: CASRSQGAVNTEAFF. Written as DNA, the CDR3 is TGTGCCAGCAGATCCCAGGGGGCGGTGAACACTGAAGCTTTCTTT.